This TCR beta chain stems from a study of T cell clonality in common variable immunodeficiency. Concerning this clone itself: Antigen: not known. The CDR3 goes on 3 residues after the read ends, and that part is filled in from the germline J gene.

Profiled with immunoSEQ multiplex PCR; TCRdb holds only in-frame clones, not every one. The sample contains 10,000 to 12,000 clones, none of them singletons. Reduced serum IgG, IgA and/or IgM plus specific antibody deficiency defined CVID. Study-level points and caveats: CVID patient heterogeneity limited repertoire-clinical complication correlations. Reportedly, TCR beta sequences from common variable immunodeficiency showed fewer deletions and N-nucleotide insertions.

Germline V gene sequence: CDR1 KGHSH, CDR2 LQKENI. The CDR3 contains 17 residues. Germline trimming cut 3 bases from V and 3 bases from J; bases unmatched to any gene: 7. V and J are TRBV18 and TRBJ2-2, with 10 nucleotides matching TRBD1. This sequence was found in a human donor with common variable immunodeficiency. The specimen sequenced was peripheral blood mononuclear cells. The CDR3 sequence is CASSPLTGGWDTGELFF. The sequenced CDR3 bases are TGTGCCAGCTCACCCCTGACAGGGGGCTGGGACACCGGGGAG.